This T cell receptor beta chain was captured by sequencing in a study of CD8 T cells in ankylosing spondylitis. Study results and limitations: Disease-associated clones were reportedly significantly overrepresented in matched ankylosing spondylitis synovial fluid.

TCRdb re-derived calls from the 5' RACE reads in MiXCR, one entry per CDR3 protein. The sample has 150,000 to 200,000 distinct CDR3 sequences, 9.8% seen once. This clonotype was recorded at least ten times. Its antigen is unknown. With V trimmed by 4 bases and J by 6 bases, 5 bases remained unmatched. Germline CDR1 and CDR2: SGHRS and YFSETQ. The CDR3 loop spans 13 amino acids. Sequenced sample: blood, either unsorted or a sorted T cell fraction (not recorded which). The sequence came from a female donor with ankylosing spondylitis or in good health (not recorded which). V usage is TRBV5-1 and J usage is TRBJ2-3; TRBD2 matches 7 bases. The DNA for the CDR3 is TGCGCCAGCAGCCTTGCGGGAGCGGATACGCAGTATTTT. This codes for CASSLAGADTQYF.